This T cell receptor (beta chain) originates from a study of T-cell memory formation after mild COVID-19. In TCRdb, the 5' RACE reads were re-called with MiXCR into one record per CDR3 protein. The table has about 290,000 distinct CDR3 sequences, roughly 17% seen once. This TCR came from a man between 18 and 29 years old who had mild COVID-19 (a few samples of this study predate the infection). Cell type and time point are not known. Sequencing input: PBMCs or a T cell subset sorted from them (not recorded which).

The CDR3, as DNA: TGTGCCAGCAGCCAAGATGTAGGGTTCGAGCAGTACGTC. This gives the protein CASSQDVGFEQYV. The genes are TRBV4-2 and TRBJ2-7, with D unresolved. V lost 0 bases, J lost 6 bases, and 9 bases lay in between. The CDR3 covers 13 residues. The germline CDR1 and CDR2 sequences are LGHNA and YNFKEQ.